This T cell receptor (beta chain) was recorded in a study of cytomegalovirus exposure and HLA in healthy donors. Looking at the study overall: The platform used for the approximately 120 validation repertoires matched that of the 666 first-cohort repertoires, a later analysis reported.

Note on this clone: What it binds is not known.

Germline V gene data show CDR1 as SGHNT and CDR2 as YENEEA. The V gene end was trimmed by 4 bases and the J gene end by 8 bases; junction bases not matched to a gene: 2. There are 13 residues in the CDR3. Whole-study findings and limits: Among TCR sequences, most were rare, though some public TCRs appeared in many donors.

Profiling relied on immunoSEQ multiplex PCR, and the TCRdb table lists in-frame clones only, not all of them. This sample has around 69,000 clones, with around 96% found just once. The clonotype comes from a woman between 18 and 29 years old in good health and CMV-seropositive. The chain combines TRBV11-3 with TRBJ2-2; 9 bases align to TRBD2. Material for sequencing was PBMCs. CDR3 loop: CASSSLAGGELFF. For the CDR3, the DNA is TGTGCCAGCAGCTCTCTAGCGGGAGGGGAGCTGTTTTTT.